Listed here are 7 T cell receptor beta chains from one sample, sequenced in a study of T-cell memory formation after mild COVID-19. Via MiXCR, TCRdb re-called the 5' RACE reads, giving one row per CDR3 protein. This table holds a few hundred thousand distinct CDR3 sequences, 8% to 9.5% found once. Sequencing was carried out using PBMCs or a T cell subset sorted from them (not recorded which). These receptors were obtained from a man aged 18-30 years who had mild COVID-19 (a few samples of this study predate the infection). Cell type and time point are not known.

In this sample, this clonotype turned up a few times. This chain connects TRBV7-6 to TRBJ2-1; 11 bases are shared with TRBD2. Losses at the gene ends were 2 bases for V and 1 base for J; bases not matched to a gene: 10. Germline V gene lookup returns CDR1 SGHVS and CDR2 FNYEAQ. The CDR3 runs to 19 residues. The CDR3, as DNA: TGTGCCAGCAGCTTACTTAGCGGGGGGGCCGTCTGGTCCTACAATGAGCAGTTCTTC. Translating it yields CASSLLSGGAVWSYNEQFF. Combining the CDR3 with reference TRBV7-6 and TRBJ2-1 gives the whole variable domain GAGVSQSPRYKVTKRGQDVALRCDPISGHVSLYWYRQALGQGPEFLTYFNYEAQQDKSGLPNDRFSAERPEGSISTLTIQRTEQRDSAMYRCASSLLSGGAVWSYNEQFFGPGTRLTVL.

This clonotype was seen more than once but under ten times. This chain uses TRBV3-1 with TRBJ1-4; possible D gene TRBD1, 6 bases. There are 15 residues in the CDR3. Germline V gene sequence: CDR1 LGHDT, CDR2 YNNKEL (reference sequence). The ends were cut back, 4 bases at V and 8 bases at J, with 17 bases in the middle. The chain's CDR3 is CASSPPYQGQEKLFF. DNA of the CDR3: TGTGCCAGCAGCCCACCCTACCAGGGGCAGGAAAAACTGTTTTTT. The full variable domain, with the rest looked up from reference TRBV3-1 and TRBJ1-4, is DTAVSQTPKYLVTQMGNDKSIKCEQNLGHDTMYWYKQDSKKFLKIMFSYNNKELIINETVPNRFSPKSPDKAHLNLHINSLELGDSAVYFCASSPPYQGQEKLFFGSGTQLSVL.

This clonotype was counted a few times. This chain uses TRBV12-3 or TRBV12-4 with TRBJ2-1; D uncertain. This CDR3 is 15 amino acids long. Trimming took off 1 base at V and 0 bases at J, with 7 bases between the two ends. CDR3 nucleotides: TGTGCCAGCAGTTTAGACCCCAGCTCCTACAATGAGCAGTTCTTC. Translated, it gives CASSLDPSSYNEQFF.

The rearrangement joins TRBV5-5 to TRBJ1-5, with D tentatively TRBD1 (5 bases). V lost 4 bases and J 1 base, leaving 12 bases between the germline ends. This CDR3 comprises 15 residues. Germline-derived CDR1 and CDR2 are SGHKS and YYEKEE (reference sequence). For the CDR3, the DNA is TGTGCCAGCAGCCCTCTTTGGGACAGCAATCAGCCCCAGCATTTT. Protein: CASSPLWDSNQPQHF.

Here the CDR3 reads CSARDRGGTDTQYF. The CDR3 coding sequence is TGCAGTGCTAGAGATCGAGGCGGAACAGATACGCAGTATTTT. This rearrangement joins TRBV20-1 to TRBJ2-3; D unresolved. Trimming took 0 bases from V and 3 from J, leaving 10 bases between them. CDR1 and CDR2 (germline): DFQATT, SNEGSKA (reference sequence). The length of the CDR3 is 14 residues.

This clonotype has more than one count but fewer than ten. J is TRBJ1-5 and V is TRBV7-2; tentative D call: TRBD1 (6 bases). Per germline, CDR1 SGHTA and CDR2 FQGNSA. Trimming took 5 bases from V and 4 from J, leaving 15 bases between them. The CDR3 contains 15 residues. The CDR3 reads CASSPRGGGNQPQHF. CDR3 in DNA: TGTGCCAGCAGCCCAAGGGGAGGGGGTAATCAGCCCCAGCATTTT.

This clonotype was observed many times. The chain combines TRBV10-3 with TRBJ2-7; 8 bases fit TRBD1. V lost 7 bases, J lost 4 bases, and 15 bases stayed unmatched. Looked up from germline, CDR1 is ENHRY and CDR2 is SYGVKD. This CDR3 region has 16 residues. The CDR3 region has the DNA TGTGCCATCACCGATAGGTCGGCAGGGGGCTTTTACGAGCAGTACTTC. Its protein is CAITDRSAGGFYEQYF.